This T cell receptor (beta chain) was observed in a study of OX40 agonist ivuxolimab in advanced cancers. Assay: immunoSEQ multiplex PCR; the TCRdb copy retains only in-frame clones and omits some. The sample gives tens of thousands of clones, approximately 92% of which show up once; approximately 6.5% is in the top ten. Deletions cut 0 bases from V and 3 bases from J, with 10 bases between. This CDR3 has 15 residues. Germline V gene lookup returns CDR1 SGHNT and CDR2 YYREEE (reference sequence). The sample consisted of CD4+ or CD8+ T cells sorted from blood, taken in a trial of the OX40 agonist ivuxolimab. V is TRBV5-4 and J is TRBJ1-3; maybe TRBD1 (5 bases). The receptor comes from an adult with an advanced solid tumor such as melanoma, head and neck, liver or kidney cancer. CDR3 in amino acids: CASSLGRGVGNTIYF. The CDR3 bases are TGTGCCAGCAGCTTGGGAAGGGGAGTTGGAAACACCATATATTTT.